One sample yielded the 31 T cell receptor beta chains listed below, sequenced in a study of blood T cell repertoires in COVID-19. Some clones are missing from TCRdb's copy, which holds only in-frame ones; the method was immunoSEQ multiplex PCR. This sample has 120,000 or so clones; about nine tenths occur once, and the top ten carry 4% to 5%. Material: peripheral blood. These receptors were taken from a man aged 60 to 75 with COVID-19, enrolled during active disease.

The gene calls are TRBV7-9 and TRBJ1-1; D gene uncertain. Looked up from germline, CDR1 is SEHNR and CDR2 is FQNEAQ (reference sequence). The ends were cut back, 1 base at V and 3 bases at J, with 12 bases in the middle. The CDR3 runs 15 residues. In DNA, the CDR3 is TGTGCCAGCAGCTTAGGGGCAGCTTTCTACACTGAAGCTTTCTTT. It specifies CASSLGAAFYTEAFF.

This rearrangement joins TRBV24-1 to TRBJ2-1; 9 bases map to TRBD2. Unmatched junction bases numbered 7, after V lost 3 bases and J lost 5 bases. The V gene's germline CDR1 is KGHDR and CDR2 SFDVKD. The CDR3 consists of 16 residues. CDR3 sequence: CATSDPIAGAHNEQFF. CDR3 nucleotides: TGTGCCACCAGTGATCCGATAGCGGGAGCCCACAATGAGCAGTTCTTC.

V is TRBV5-1 and J is TRBJ2-3; D may be TRBD1 (7 bases). V dropped 6 bases and J dropped 0 bases, with 11 bases sitting between them. This CDR3 has 14 amino acids. From germline, CDR1 is SGHRS and CDR2 YFSETQ. CDR3 nucleotides: TGCGCCAGCAACCAGGGGGGAAGCACAGATACGCAGTATTTT. Amino acid sequence: CASNQGGSTDTQYF.

This chain links TRBV12-5 with TRBJ1-2; tentatively, D is TRBD1 (5 bases). This CDR3 spans 12 amino acids. Between the trimmed V and J ends, which lost 5 bases and 2 bases, there was a span of 6 bases. The germline V gene has CDR1 LGHNT and CDR2 FRNRAP. Written as DNA, the CDR3 is TGTGCTAGTGGTCAGGGCAACTATGGCTACACCTTC. Its protein product is CASGQGNYGYTF.

V gene TRBV19 combines with J gene TRBJ2-2, with D maybe TRBD1 (6 bases). The CDR3 runs 14 residues. V lost 3 bases, J lost 5 bases, and 10 bases lay in between. Germline-derived CDR1 and CDR2 are LNHDA and SQIVND (reference sequence). The CDR3 sequence: CASSIGQGTGELFF. The CDR3 nucleotides read TGTGCCAGTAGTATTGGGCAGGGGACCGGGGAGCTGTTTTTT.

A few counts support this clone. The CDR3 coding sequence is TGTGCCAGCAGCTTAAGCGGGGGGCAAGGCTACACCTTC. It encodes CASSLSGGQGYTF. This chain connects TRBV11-3 to TRBJ1-2; the D gene is possibly TRBD1 (6 bases). The CDR3 is 13 residues long. CDR1 is SGHNT, CDR2 YENEEA, per germline. V lost 2 bases to trimming and J lost 8 bases, with 12 bases between them.

This chain uses TRBV4-2 with TRBJ1-3; 11 bases fit TRBD1. This CDR3 contains 15 residues. After removal of 4 bases from V and 4 bases from J, the junction contained 3 bases not matched to a gene. Germline CDR1 and CDR2: LGHNA and YNFKEQ. In nucleotides, the CDR3 is TGTGCCAGCAGCCCGGACAGGGGGCTAGGAAACACCATATATTTT. Translation: CASSPDRGLGNTIYF.

The V call is TRBV25-1, the J call TRBJ1-4; D uncertain. The CDR3 length is 11 residues. Between the trimmed V and J ends, which lost 4 bases and 8 bases, there was a span of 5 bases. Germline CDR1 MGHDK, CDR2 SYGVNS. The CDR3 region has the DNA TGTGCCAGCAGTGTAAGCGAAAAACTGTTTTTT. Translated: CASSVSEKLFF.

The rearrangement uses TRBV27 and TRBJ2-7, with 9 nucleotides matching TRBD1. CDR3 length: 14 residues. Germline V CDR1 and CDR2: MNHEY, SMNVEV (reference sequence). V dropped 7 bases and J dropped 2; count of bases not matched to a gene: 6. Here the CDR3 reads CASKIGTGTYEQYF. In nucleotides, the CDR3 is TGTGCCAGCAAAATCGGGACAGGGACCTACGAGCAGTACTTC.

This clone was picked up many times. The chain carries TRBV29-1 and TRBJ2-5; D is possibly TRBD1 (6 bases). CDR3 length: 13 amino acids. Germline V lookup: CDR1 SQVTM, CDR2 ANQGSEA. V lost 6 bases to trimming and J lost 3 bases, with 14 bases between them. The CDR3 region has the DNA TGCAGCGTACAACAGGGAAATGAAGAGACCCAGTACTTC. It encodes CSVQQGNEETQYF.

The chain links TRBV28 to TRBJ1-5; TRBD1 matches 9 bases. The V gene's germline CDR1 is MDHEN and CDR2 SYDVKM. CDR3 length equals 15 residues. V shed 6 bases and J 6 bases; nucleotides not matched to a gene: 9. The CDR3 nucleotides are TGTGCCAGCAGCCTGGACAGGGGAACTAGTCAGCCCCAGCATTTT. Translating it yields CASSLDRGTSQPQHF.

Concerning this clone itself: It is unclear where the CDR3 begins or ends on the DNA, so no DNA is shown, and the CDR3 is as TCRdb lists it. The J gene is TRBJ2-3, the V gene TRBV1; TRBD1, as called in the table, went unchecked against the DNA. TRBV1 represents a pseudogene. The CDR3 totals 22 residues, both ends included. The CDR3 sequence: CTSSQHTPRVGRGSCVADTQYF.

This clone was detected only once. The J gene is TRBJ2-1, the V gene TRBV28; 8 nucleotides match TRBD1. CDR3 size: 13 residues. Germline lookup yields CDR1 MDHEN and CDR2 SYDVKM. Germline trimming cut 6 bases from V and 5 bases from J; bases unmatched to any gene: 3. DNA for the CDR3: TGTGCCAGCAGCGGACAGGGCAACAATGAGCAGTTCTTC. This gives the protein CASSGQGNNEQFF.

The chain recombines TRBV18 with TRBJ2-2, with 9 bases identical to TRBD1. From germline, CDR1 is KGHSH and CDR2 LQKENI. The trim removed 2 bases at V and 4 bases at J, leaving 2 bases unmatched. The CDR3 spans 15 residues. The CDR3 region is CASSPTGGGTGELFF. CDR3 in DNA: TGTGCCAGCTCACCAACAGGGGGCGGCACCGGGGAGCTGTTTTTT.

The V call is TRBV29-1, the J call TRBJ1-5; D may be TRBD1 (5 bases). V lost 7 bases to trimming and J lost 2 bases, with 15 bases between them. The V gene's germline CDR1 is SQVTM and CDR2 ANQGSEA. CDR3 size: 14 residues. The chain's CDR3 is CSAAGAAGNQPQHF. DNA of the CDR3: TGCAGCGCCGCTGGGGCCGCAGGCAATCAGCCCCAGCATTTT.

The genes are TRBV7-6 and TRBJ2-1; D gene ambiguous. Germline CDR1 and CDR2: SGHVS and FNYEAQ. The germline V and J ends were trimmed by 1 base and 4 bases, with 11 bases remaining between them. CDR3 size: 15 residues. The CDR3 DNA sequence: TGTGCCAGCAGCTTAGTCGCGGATAATTACAATGAGCAGTTCTTC. Amino acids: CASSLVADNYNEQFF.

The rearrangement joins TRBV19 to TRBJ1-2; tentative D call: TRBD1 (5 bases). Deletions cut 7 bases from V and 0 bases from J, with 15 bases between. The CDR3 runs 15 residues. The germline gives CDR1 LNHDA, CDR2 SQIVND (reference sequence). The CDR3, as DNA: TGTGCCAGTATGGGGCCGTCAGGAACTAACTATGGCTACACCTTC. This codes for CASMGPSGTNYGYTF.

The chain uses TRBV30 and TRBJ2-3; TRBD1 is a possible D gene (6 bases). Germline CDR1 and CDR2: GTSNPN and SVGIG (reference sequence). The CDR3 loop spans 14 amino acids. The V end lost 1 base, the J end lost 2 bases, and 10 bases lay between the germline ends. The CDR3 sequence: CAWSAQGITDTQYF. The CDR3 nucleotides are TGTGCCTGGAGTGCACAGGGCATCACAGATACGCAGTATTTT.

This clone was counted a single time. The chain links TRBV7-2 to TRBJ2-1; possible D gene TRBD2, 6 bases. This CDR3 is 13 amino acids long. The ends were cut back, 5 bases at V and 6 bases at J, with 11 bases in the middle. Germline assignment: CDR1 SGHTA and CDR2 FQGNSA. The CDR3 DNA sequence: TGTGCCAGCAGCAAGGGACTCCTCAATGAGCAGTTCTTC. As protein: CASSKGLLNEQFF.

The chain's CDR3 is CASRGGQGSYEQYF. The CDR3, as DNA: TGTGCCAGCAGAGGGGGACAGGGGTCCTACGAGCAGTACTTC. The chain joins TRBV6-5 to TRBJ2-7; 10 positions agree with TRBD1. V trimming: 6 bases; J trimming: 1 base; junction bases outside the gene matches: 3. The CDR3 totals 14 residues. CDR1 is MNHEY, CDR2 SVGAGI, per germline.

The chain has TRBV19 and TRBJ2-7; 7 bases line up with TRBD1. CDR3 length equals 13 residues. The junction had 2 bases not matched to a gene; V was cut back by 1 base and J by 5 bases. Germline V lookup: CDR1 LNHDA, CDR2 SQIVND (reference sequence). CDR3 sequence (DNA): TGTGCCAGTAGTATAGGAGGGGGCAACGAGCAGTACTTC. Translated: CASSIGGGNEQYF.

The chain has TRBV6-1 and TRBJ1-4; D not resolved. Trimming removed 4 bases from V and 8 bases from J, with 20 bases in between. There are 16 residues in the CDR3. Per germline, CDR1 MNHNS and CDR2 SASEGT. Written as DNA, the CDR3 is TGTGCCAGCAGTGCTACCGGGAACCGAAATGGGGAAAAACTGTTTTTT. Its translation: CASSATGNRNGEKLFF.

The chain combines TRBV4-2 with TRBJ2-2, with 7 positions matching TRBD2. Germline V lookup: CDR1 LGHNA, CDR2 YNFKEQ. The CDR3 runs to 16 residues. Germline trimming cut 1 base from V and 5 bases from J; bases unmatched to any gene: 7. CDR3 sequence (DNA): TGTGCCAGCAGCCAAGCGAGGACTAGGGTAACCGGGGAGCTGTTTTTT. Its translation: CASSQARTRVTGELFF.

The chain couples TRBV6-5 to TRBJ2-6; D uncertain. The CDR3 totals 14 residues. Trimming shortened V by 5 bases and J by 0 bases, and 5 bases separated the two germline ends. The germline gives CDR1 MNHEY, CDR2 SVGAGI. DNA of the CDR3: TGTGCCAGCAGTCGCAGCTCTGGGGCCAACGTCCTGACTTTC. This translates into CASSRSSGANVLTF.

The rearrangement joins TRBV12-3 or TRBV12-4 to TRBJ1-3; 9 bases align to TRBD1. The V and J ends lost 6 bases and 7 bases, in that order; junction bases with no gene match: 4. The CDR3 consists of 13 residues. In DNA, the CDR3 is TGTGCCAGCAGCCCGGGACAGGGCAACACCATATATTTT. This sequence encodes CASSPGQGNTIYF.

This chain links TRBV5-8 with TRBJ1-3; no reliable D call. The CDR3 totals 13 residues. Trimming took off 2 bases at V and 0 bases at J, with 3 bases between the two ends. CDR1 is SGHTS and CDR2 is YDEGEE in the germline V gene. CDR3 DNA sequence: TGTGCCAGCAGCTTCAGCTCTGGAAACACCATATATTTT. It codes for CASSFSSGNTIYF.

The V gene is TRBV11-2, the J gene TRBJ1-6; D ambiguous. CDR3 length: 15 amino acids. The germline V and J ends were trimmed by 4 bases and 7 bases, with 14 bases remaining between them. The germline V gene encodes CDR1 SGHAT and CDR2 FQNNGV. CDR3 sequence (DNA): TGTGCCAGCAGCTCACCGGGAACAGTAAATTCACCCCTCCACTTT. This translates into CASSSPGTVNSPLHF.

The chain links TRBV5-4 to TRBJ2-7, with TRBD1 as a possible D gene (6 bases). Trimming cost V 4 bases and J 2 bases, with 13 bases left between them. The CDR3 is 14 amino acids. Germline CDR1 reads SGHNT; CDR2 reads YYREEE (reference sequence). The CDR3 coding sequence is TGTGCCAGCAGCGCTTTCACAGGGACCTACGAGCAGTACTTC. This sequence encodes CASSAFTGTYEQYF.

CDR3 DNA sequence: TGTGCCAGCAGCGACCTACAGGGAATCAACACTGAAGCTTTCTTT. Translating gives CASSDLQGINTEAFF. The V call is TRBV5-6, the J call TRBJ1-1; D perhaps matches TRBD1 (6 bases). V was clipped by 4 bases and J by 2 bases, with 15 bases between them. This CDR3 region has 15 residues. The V gene's germline CDR1 is SGHDT and CDR2 YYEEEE.

J is TRBJ1-2 and V is TRBV4-2; tentatively, D is TRBD1 (5 bases). The CDR3 has 14 residues. Germline V gives CDR1 LGHNA, CDR2 YNFKEQ. With 2 bases removed from V and 8 bases from J, the gap between germline ends came to 15 bases. This CDR3 reads CASSQLGRGEGYTF. The CDR3 region has the DNA TGTGCCAGCAGCCAATTGGGGCGGGGGGAAGGCTACACCTTC.

The chain carries TRBV7-2 and TRBJ1-1, with a possible D match to TRBD1 (5 bases). Trimming stripped 4 bases from V and 7 bases from J, with 16 bases between. This CDR3 is 14 amino acids long. Germline loops: CDR1 SGHTA, CDR2 FQGNSA. The CDR3, as DNA: TGTGCCAGCAGCTCGGACACAAACTCAATTGAAGCTTTCTTT. Translated, it gives CASSSDTNSIEAFF.